This TCR beta chain came from a study of regulatory T cells in long-lasting Graves disease. The CDR3 is 16 amino acids. Trimming removed 7 bases from V and 7 bases from J; junction bases left unmatched: 13. CDR1 MNHEY and CDR2 SMNVEV come from the germline V gene (reference sequence). CDR3 regions were amplified by Arm-PCR using iRepertoire HTBI primers to build TCR beta libraries. Each CDR3 protein is one row after TCRdb ran MiXCR on the multiplex PCR reads. The sample holds 350,000 to 500,000 distinct CDR3 sequences, 14% seen once. Time point: newly diagnosed GD, antithyroid drugs for less than 3 months. TCR sequences were obtained from RNA taken from PBMCs. The same sample was also used in a study of T cells in Graves' hyperthyroidism and ophthalmopathy. That source adds: Model output signaled ophthalmopathy a median around 6.9 months ahead of onset.

The source was peripheral blood mononuclear cells (PBMCs), collected at new diagnosis, from a patient treated with antithyroid drugs. This TCR was sampled from a woman between 45 and 65 years old with Graves disease. The rearrangement links TRBV27 to TRBJ1-6; 7 positions agree with TRBD1. The CDR3 here is CASNSIGTVKNSPLHF. As DNA, the CDR3 is TGTGCCAGCAATTCAATCGGGACAGTTAAGAATTCACCCCTCCACTTT.